The sequence of this T cell receptor beta chain was determined in a study of T cell responses to AZD1222 COVID-19 vaccine. The CDR3 sequence is 14 residues long. Germline V CDR1 and CDR2: KGHSH, LQKENI. The trim removed 4 bases at V and 7 bases at J, leaving 7 bases unmatched. Overall study findings and caveats: The donors showed a predominance of white British ancestry and of females, with possible underestimation of clonal diversity. The repertoires were collected only after the peak T cell response.

The assay was immunoSEQ multiplex PCR, and TCRdb's table has in-frame clones only and misses some. The repertoire holds 80,000 or so clones, with approximately 85% as singletons. Comments on this clone: Its antigen is as yet unknown.

The material sequenced was peripheral blood, taken 28 days after the second AZD1222 dose. The receptor comes from an adult who received the AZD1222 COVID-19 vaccine. V and J are TRBV18 and TRBJ1-5; 7 bases line up with TRBD1. CDR3 in DNA: TGTGCCAGCTCACTAGACAGGGTCTCACAGCCCCAGCATTTT. This encodes CASSLDRVSQPQHF.